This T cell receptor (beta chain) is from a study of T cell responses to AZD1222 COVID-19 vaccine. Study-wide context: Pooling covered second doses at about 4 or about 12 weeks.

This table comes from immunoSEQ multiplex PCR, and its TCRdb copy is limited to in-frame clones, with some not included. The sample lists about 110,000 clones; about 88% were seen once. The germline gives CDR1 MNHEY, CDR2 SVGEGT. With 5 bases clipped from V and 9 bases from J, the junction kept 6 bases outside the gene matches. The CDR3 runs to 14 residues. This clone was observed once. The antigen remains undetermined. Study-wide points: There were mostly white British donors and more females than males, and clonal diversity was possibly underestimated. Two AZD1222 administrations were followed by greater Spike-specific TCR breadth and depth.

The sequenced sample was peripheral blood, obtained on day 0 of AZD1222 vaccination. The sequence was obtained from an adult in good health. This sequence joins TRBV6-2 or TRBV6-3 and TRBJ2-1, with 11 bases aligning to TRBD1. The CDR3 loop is CASSLWTGGSEQFF. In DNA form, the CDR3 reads TGTGCCAGCAGTCTTTGGACAGGGGGCAGTGAGCAGTTCTTC.